The 11 T cell receptor beta chains below all came from one sample that was sequenced in a study of control samples from healthy donors and cancer patients. TCRdb's table, derived via immunoSEQ multiplex PCR, lists solely in-frame clones and lacks some. The table has fewer than 200,000 clones, about 93% seen once. Sequenced input: blood. Receptors originate from a man younger than 30 in good health.

V gene TRBV5-5 combines with J gene TRBJ2-6; 10 bases line up with TRBD1. CDR3 length: 18 amino acids. CDR1 is SGHKS, CDR2 YYEKEE, per germline (reference sequence). V was clipped by 3 bases and J by 2 bases; unmatched bases: 8. DNA of the CDR3: TGTGCCAGCAGCTCCCTCGGGACAGGGGTGACTGGGGCCAACGTCCTGACTTTC. Translation: CASSSLGTGVTGANVLTF.

The CDR3 sequence: CASRYTSTSTDTQYF. CDR3 sequence (DNA): TGCGCCAGCAGGTATACTAGCACCAGCACAGATACGCAGTATTTT. The chain has TRBV10-2 and TRBJ2-3; the D gene is possibly TRBD2 (6 bases). Germline-derived CDR1 and CDR2 are WSHSY and SAAADI. Trimming removed 6 bases at V and 0 bases at J, with 13 bases between. The CDR3 totals 15 residues.

This chain uses TRBV3-1 (or the pseudogene TRBV3-2) with TRBJ2-1; 10 nucleotides agree with TRBD2. CDR1 and CDR2 from the germline V gene are LGHDT and YNNKEL (reference sequence). V trimming: 0 bases; J trimming: 4 bases; junction bases outside the gene matches: 3. This CDR3 spans 16 amino acids. Written as DNA, the CDR3 is TGTGCCAGCAGCCAAGATAGCGGGAGGACTTACAATGAGCAGTTCTTC. Amino acids: CASSQDSGRTYNEQFF.

The chain employs TRBV4-1 and TRBJ1-4, with D perhaps TRBD1 (6 bases). Germline assignment: CDR1 MGHRA and CDR2 YSYEKL. The ends were cut back, 3 bases at V and 8 bases at J, with 13 bases in the middle. The CDR3 totals 14 residues. CDR3 in amino acids: CASSQEGGNEKLFF. The CDR3 region has the DNA TGCGCCAGCAGCCAGGAGGGGGGGAACGAAAAACTGTTTTTT.

The V and J genes are TRBV2 and TRBJ1-2; TRBD1 agrees at 9 bases. V was pared by 5 bases and J by 0 bases, with 7 bases of the junction left unmatched. The length of the CDR3 is 16 residues. CDR1 is SNHLY, CDR2 FYNNEI, per germline. The CDR3 DNA reads as TGTGCCAGCAGTCTCGACAGGGGGATCTCTAACTATGGCTACACCTTC. Encoded protein: CASSLDRGISNYGYTF.

This chain joins TRBV4-1 and TRBJ1-5; TRBD1 agrees at 9 bases. The CDR3 is 16 residues long. The germline gives CDR1 MGHRA, CDR2 YSYEKL. J lost 1 base, V lost 3 bases, and 4 bases had no gene match. DNA for the CDR3: TGCGCCAGCAGCCACAAACAGGGGGCCAGCAATCAGCCCCAGCATTTT. Encoded protein: CASSHKQGASNQPQHF.

The genes are TRBV1 and TRBJ1-1. TRBV1 corresponds to a pseudogene. The CDR3 extends over 14 amino acids. The CDR3 DNA reads TGCACCAGCAGCCAAAGCGGGGAGAACACTGAAGCTTTCTTT. This gives the protein CTSSQSGENTEAFF.

The chain employs TRBV6-5 and TRBJ1-5; D perhaps matches TRBD1 (5 bases). This CDR3 has 15 amino acids. V gave up 5 bases and J gave up 2 bases, with 13 bases separating them. CDR1 is MNHEY, CDR2 SVGAGI, per germline. CDR3 DNA sequence: TGTGCCAGCAGTCCTCAGGGTATCGGCAATCAGCCCCAGCATTTT. Translated, it gives CASSPQGIGNQPQHF.

This chain uses TRBV24-1 with TRBJ2-2; D possibly matches TRBD1 or TRBD2 (5 bases each). From germline, CDR1 is KGHDR and CDR2 SFDVKD. Trimming left V 7 bases short and J 0 bases short, with 11 bases between. This CDR3 comprises 15 residues. As DNA, the CDR3 is TGTGCCACCAGCCGAGGGGTCCCGAACACCGGGGAGCTGTTTTTT. Its translation: CATSRGVPNTGELFF.

V and J are TRBV12-5 and TRBJ2-5; 8 nucleotides line up with TRBD1. J gave up 3 bases and V 1 base, and 4 bases lay outside the gene matches. This CDR3 has 15 amino acids. CDR1 and CDR2 from the germline V gene are LGHNT and FRNRAP. The CDR3 reads CASGLGLTGEETQYF. The CDR3 DNA sequence: TGTGCTAGTGGTTTGGGGTTGACAGGGGAAGAGACCCAGTACTTC. Looking up the rest from reference TRBV12-5 and TRBJ2-5 gives the full variable domain: DARVTQTPRHKVTEMGQEVTMRCQPILGHNTVFWYRQTMMQGLELLAYFRNRAPLDDSGMPKDRFSAEMPDATLATLKIQPSEPRDSAVYFCASGLGLTGEETQYFGPGTRLLVL.

The chain is built from TRBV19 and TRBJ1-5; D might be TRBD1 (6 bases). The CDR3 runs 14 residues. Germline V gene data show CDR1 as LNHDA and CDR2 as SQIVND (reference sequence). Between the trimmed V and J ends, which lost 6 bases and 7 bases, there was a span of 16 bases. CDR3 coding DNA: TGTGCCAGTAGCCGCGGGGGCGGGGTCCAGCCCCAGCATTTT. It specifies CASSRGGGVQPQHF.